These T cell receptor beta chains were read from a single sample in a study of tumor-infiltrating lymphocytes in primary liver carcinoma. TCRdb passed the multiplex PCR reads through MiXCR, listing each CDR3 protein once. This sample yields 180,000 or so distinct CDR3 sequences, of which less than 65% are seen a single time; about 72% belongs to the top ten. Sequencing was done on a sample of peripheral blood. These receptors were obtained from a middle-aged man with primary liver carcinoma and hepatitis B virus infection. Both conserved end residues are part of each CDR3. Only part of the rows carry a size: once, few, many, or a class if the clone is expanded.

v_gene: TRBV12-3/TRBV12-4; j_gene: TRBJ1-5; abundance: NA; CDR3aa: CAGSTGGNFYQPQHF
v_gene: TRBV11-2; j_gene: TRBJ1-1; abundance: many; CDR3aa: CASSLDIGDTEAFF
v_gene: TRBV4-2; j_gene: TRBJ2-2; abundance: many; CDR3aa: CASSQGDSHTGELFF
v_gene: TRBV6-5; j_gene: TRBJ2-1; abundance: NA; CDR3aa: CACTPGLADNERFF
v_gene: TRBV7-9; j_gene: TRBJ2-1; abundance: NA; CDR3aa: CASSLVGQRGGYNEQFF
v_gene: TRBV6-6; j_gene: TRBJ2-4; abundance: NA; CDR3aa: CASSYSGGSAKNIQYF
v_gene: TRBV12-3/TRBV12-4; j_gene: TRBJ1-2; abundance: many; CDR3aa: CASVQGVNYGYTF
v_gene: TRBV12-3/TRBV12-4; j_gene: TRBJ1-2; abundance: NA; CDR3aa: CASSPQGQLNYGYTF
v_gene: TRBV29-1; j_gene: TRBJ2-1; abundance: NA; CDR3aa: CIVGPPSSSYNEQFF
v_gene: TRBV30; j_gene: TRBJ2-3; abundance: NA; CDR3aa: CAWSVQGDTQYF
v_gene: TRBV12-3/TRBV12-4; j_gene: TRBJ2-7; abundance: many; CDR3aa: CASSSSGGSYEQYF
v_gene: TRBV6-5; j_gene: TRBJ1-1; abundance: many; CDR3aa: CASSYSLALEAFF
v_gene: TRBV7-8; j_gene: TRBJ2-3; abundance: NA; CDR3aa: CASSLFRGDTQYF
v_gene: TRBV6-5; j_gene: TRBJ1-2; abundance: few; CDR3aa: CASRLGAGTYGYTF
v_gene: TRBV6-2/TRBV6-3; j_gene: TRBJ2-7; abundance: NA; CDR3aa: CASSYYGRAQDEQYF
v_gene: TRBV6-6; j_gene: TRBJ2-7; abundance: NA; CDR3aa: CAGSYLSSESYEQYF
v_gene: TRBV4-2; j_gene: TRBJ2-5; abundance: few; CDR3aa: CASSQTDRVAETQYF
v_gene: TRBV30; j_gene: TRBJ1-2; abundance: NA; CDR3aa: CAGGQANYGYTF
v_gene: TRBV7-9; j_gene: TRBJ2-1; abundance: NA; CDR3aa: CASSLDGPRGDFNEQFF
v_gene: TRBV11-2; j_gene: TRBJ2-7; abundance: NA; CDR3aa: CASRLGRGLYERYF
v_gene: TRBV11-2; j_gene: TRBJ2-3; abundance: many; CDR3aa: CASSSPLTDTQYF
v_gene: TRBV5-1; j_gene: TRBJ2-5; abundance: NA; CDR3aa: CASSSGGGETQYF
v_gene: TRBV11-2; j_gene: TRBJ2-7; abundance: NA; CDR3aa: CTSDLTDGAYEQYF
v_gene: TRBV11-1; j_gene: TRBJ2-7; abundance: NA; CDR3aa: CACSAKLLDEQYF
v_gene: TRBV6-5; j_gene: TRBJ2-7; abundance: few; CDR3aa: CASSPEMLNEQYF
v_gene: TRBV6-1; j_gene: TRBJ2-1; abundance: NA; CDR3aa: CASSGSNRRSRLADEQFF
v_gene: TRBV5-4; j_gene: TRBJ1-2; abundance: NA; CDR3aa: CASSLQGAQSYGYTF
v_gene: TRBV10-2; j_gene: TRBJ1-1; abundance: NA; CDR3aa: CASSDGLLGNTEAFF
v_gene: TRBV6-6; j_gene: TRBJ1-5; abundance: few; CDR3aa: CASSRTGTGTNQPQHF
v_gene: TRBV11-2; j_gene: TRBJ1-2; abundance: NA; CDR3aa: CTSSLVPDANYGYTF
v_gene: TRBV29-1; j_gene: TRBJ2-3; abundance: NA; CDR3aa: CSIDEGTDTQYF
v_gene: TRBV11-2; j_gene: TRBJ2-3; abundance: NA; CDR3aa: CASSFRGITDTRYF
v_gene: TRBV11-2; j_gene: TRBJ2-3; abundance: many; CDR3aa: CASSLFRLAGGSDTQYF
v_gene: TRBV4-1; j_gene: TRBJ2-5; abundance: NA; CDR3aa: CASSQGQGGKTQYF
v_gene: TRBV29-1; j_gene: NA; abundance: NA; CDR3aa: CSVGQGRDQPQYF
v_gene: TRBV7-8; j_gene: TRBJ1-2; abundance: few; CDR3aa: CASSQRQEGYTF
v_gene: TRBV29-1; j_gene: TRBJ2-7; abundance: NA; CDR3aa: CSVLIGAGYELYF
v_gene: TRBV11-2; j_gene: TRBJ2-7; abundance: NA; CDR3aa: CASSPGAGAFEQYF
v_gene: TRBV29-1; j_gene: TRBJ2-7; abundance: NA; CDR3aa: CSAGTSLTYEQYF
v_gene: TRBV4-1; j_gene: TRBJ2-1; abundance: NA; CDR3aa: CASSRTGLAGYNEQFF
v_gene: TRBV4-2; j_gene: TRBJ2-2; abundance: many; CDR3aa: CASSQETSGSRELFF
v_gene: TRBV11-2; j_gene: TRBJ2-7; abundance: NA; CDR3aa: CASGLPRESYEQYF